This T cell receptor (beta chain) derives from a study of blood T cell repertoires in COVID-19. For the study at large: Donors in the United States, Italy and Spain gave samples during acute or convalescent COVID-19. The cDNA or gDNA used as material had been derived from T cells, B-cell-depleted T cells, or PBMCs.

In the study's own analysis: Reference gene primer amplification gave estimated nucleated cell counts. Sequencing used immunoSEQ multiplex PCR; TCRdb keeps in-frame clones, though not all of them. That table gives V, J and clone size, and the DNA gave D and trimming. The sample carries 200,000 or so clones, roughly 84% recorded once. In germline, CDR1 is SGDLS, CDR2 YYNGEE. The V end was cut by 4 bases, the J end by 4 bases, with 15 bases between. The CDR3 extends over 14 amino acids. The sequencing sample was made of peripheral blood. The chain links TRBV9 to TRBJ2-7; possible D gene TRBD2, 5 bases. This clonotype was sampled from a man aged 50-60 years with COVID-19, enrolled during active disease. DNA of the CDR3: TGTGCCAGCAGCCCTCGGGAACAGCGGTACGAGCAGTACTTC. Protein: CASSPREQRYEQYF.